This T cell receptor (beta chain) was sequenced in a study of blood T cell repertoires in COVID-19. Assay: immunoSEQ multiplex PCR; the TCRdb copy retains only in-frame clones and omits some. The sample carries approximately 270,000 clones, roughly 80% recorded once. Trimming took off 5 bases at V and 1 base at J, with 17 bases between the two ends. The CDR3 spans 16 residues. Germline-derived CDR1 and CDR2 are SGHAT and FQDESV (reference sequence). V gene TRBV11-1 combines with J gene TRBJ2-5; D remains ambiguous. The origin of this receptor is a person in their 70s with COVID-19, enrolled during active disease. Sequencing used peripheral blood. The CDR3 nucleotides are TGTGCCAGCAGCCTCCGCGCCTCCCGAACCCAAGAGACCCAGTACTTC. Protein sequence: CASSLRASRTQETQYF.